What follows are 26 T cell receptor beta chains derived from one specimen sequenced in a study of cytomegalovirus exposure and HLA in healthy donors. The PCR contained 60 Vbeta and 13 Jbeta primers. Sequencing was performed with immunoSEQ multiplex PCR; in TCRdb, only in-frame clones are kept and a portion is missing. The table has about 82,000 clones, 9.5% to 13% seen once. Input material: PBMCs. The receptor set was obtained from a man between 60 and 75 years old in good health and CMV-seropositive.

The chain has TRBV5-1 and TRBJ2-3; TRBD2 matches at 11 bases. The CDR3 extends over 13 amino acids. Germline values: CDR1 SGHRS, CDR2 YFSETQ. J gave up 6 bases and V 6 bases, and 3 bases lay outside the gene matches. CDR3 sequence (DNA): TGCGCCAGCAAACTAGCGGGGGACGATACGCAGTATTTT. Translated, it gives CASKLAGDDTQYF. Combining the CDR3 with reference TRBV5-1 and TRBJ2-3 gives the whole variable domain KAGVTQTPRYLIKTRGQQVTLSCSPISGHRSVSWYQQTPGQGLQFLFEYFSETQRNKGNFPGRFSGRQFSNSRSEMNVSTLELGDSALYLCASKLAGDDTQYFGPGTRLTVL.

In this sample, this clone turned up many times. J is TRBJ2-1 and V is TRBV7-3; tentatively, D is TRBD2 (6 bases). Per the germline V gene, CDR1 is SGHTA and CDR2 is FQGTGA. The V end was cut by 1 base, the J end by 8 bases, with 15 bases between. This CDR3 region has 15 residues. CDR3: CASSLNTGVRDEQFF. CDR3 bases: TGTGCCAGCAGCTTAAATACGGGAGTCCGGGATGAGCAGTTCTTC.

This clone was seen only a few times. This rearrangement joins TRBV4-1 to TRBJ2-5; 9 nucleotides match TRBD2. CDR1 and CDR2 (germline): MGHRA, YSYEKL. The CDR3 is 14 residues long. V lost 1 base and J lost 5; bases outside the gene matches: 2. As DNA, the CDR3 is TGCGCCAGCAGCCAAGGCGGGACTAGCGAGACCCAGTACTTC. Translated: CASSQGGTSETQYF.

This clone has more than one count but fewer than ten. This rearrangement joins TRBV5-4 to TRBJ2-7, with a weak D call TRBD1 (6 bases). Germline-derived CDR1 and CDR2 are SGHNT and YYREEE (reference sequence). CDR3 length: 14 amino acids. The V end was cut by 5 bases, the J end by 4 bases, with 16 bases between. The CDR3 DNA reads as TGTGCCAGCAGTACCCCAGGGGCAGCATACGAGCAGTACTTC. Translation: CASSTPGAAYEQYF.

This clone came up a few times. This chain uses TRBV19 with TRBJ2-1; 10 bases map to TRBD1. The J segment lost 7 bases and the V segment lost 5 bases, leaving 8 bases of the junction unmatched. The CDR3 totals 15 residues. CDR1 and CDR2 (germline): LNHDA, SQIVND (reference sequence). The CDR3 region has the DNA TGTGCCAGTAGTGTATGGGACAGGGGCGAAAATGAGCAGTTCTTC. This codes for CASSVWDRGENEQFF.

This clone has only a few counts. V gene TRBV13 combines with J gene TRBJ1-3; a weak D match, TRBD1 (6 bases). The germline V gene has CDR1 PRHDT and CDR2 FYEKMQ (reference sequence). CDR3 size: 15 residues. The germline V and J ends were trimmed by 5 bases and 0 bases, with 11 bases remaining between them. Here the CDR3 DNA reads TGTGCCAGCAGCCCGAACAGGGTCTCTGGAAACACCATATATTTT. Its translation is CASSPNRVSGNTIYF.

The rearrangement links TRBV18 to TRBJ2-7; TRBD2 aligns across 8 bases. After removal of 3 bases from V and 1 base from J, the junction contained 5 bases not matched to a gene. Germline V gene sequence: CDR1 KGHSH, CDR2 LQKENI. This CDR3 comprises 15 residues. The CDR3 DNA reads TGTGCCAGCTCACCGTCTTCTAGCGGGTCCTACGAGCAGTACGTC. This sequence encodes CASSPSSSGSYEQYV.

This clone was detected a few times. The CDR3 nucleotides read TGTGCCAGCAGTAGACAGGTGCACACTGAAGCTTTCTTT. This translates into CASSRQVHTEAFF. The chain recombines TRBV6-5 with TRBJ1-1; D may be TRBD1 (6 bases). Trimming took off 5 bases at V and 3 bases at J, with 10 bases between the two ends. This CDR3 is built from 13 residues. Looked up from germline, CDR1 is MNHEY and CDR2 is SVGAGI.

The rearrangement uses TRBV2 and TRBJ1-1; possible D gene TRBD1, 5 bases. This CDR3 is 13 amino acids long. V dropped 5 bases and J dropped 1 base, with 8 bases sitting between them. CDR1 and CDR2 from the germline V gene are SNHLY and FYNNEI. The CDR3 region is CASSYQGNTEAFF. In DNA, the CDR3 is TGTGCCAGCAGTTACCAGGGGAACACTGAAGCTTTCTTT.

The rearrangement links TRBV5-4 to TRBJ2-7; D is unclear. The CDR3 sequence is 12 residues long. Germline loops: CDR1 SGHNT, CDR2 YYREEE (reference sequence). V gave up 0 bases and J gave up 4 bases, with 5 bases separating them. CDR3 sequence reads: CASSLDNYEQYF. As DNA, the CDR3 is TGTGCCAGCAGCTTGGATAATTACGAGCAGTACTTC.

The chain has TRBV10-2 and TRBJ2-7; tentatively, D is TRBD2 (6 bases). Germline-derived CDR1 and CDR2 are WSHSY and SAAADI. The CDR3 is 11 amino acids. Trimming removed 3 bases from V and 6 bases from J, with 6 bases in between. The CDR3 DNA is TGCGCCAGCAGTGATAGCGGCGAGCAGTACGTC. It is translated as CASSDSGEQYV.

The V call is TRBV2, the J call TRBJ1-2; the D gene is possibly TRBD1 (5 bases). This CDR3 has 15 residues. Germline V gives CDR1 SNHLY, CDR2 FYNNEI. The V end was cut by 4 bases, the J end by 7 bases, with 19 bases between. CDR3 residues: CASSALGGEGRGYTF. The CDR3 region has the DNA TGTGCCAGCAGTGCCCTCGGAGGGGAGGGCCGTGGCTACACCTTC. Combining the CDR3 with reference TRBV2 and TRBJ1-2 gives the whole variable domain EPEVTQTPSHQVTQMGQEVILRCVPISNHLYFYWYRQILGQKVEFLVSFYNNEISEKSEIFDDQFSVERPDGSNFTLKIRSTKLEDSAMYFCASSALGGEGRGYTFGSGTRLTVV.

This clone was counted between two and nine times. The rearrangement joins TRBV9 to TRBJ2-1; 8 nucleotides match TRBD1. Germline trimming cut 7 bases from V and 4 bases from J; bases unmatched to any gene: 10. CDR3 size: 15 residues. The germline gives CDR1 SGDLS, CDR2 YYNGEE. CDR3 region: CASANTGGSYNEQFF. DNA of the CDR3: TGTGCCAGCGCTAATACAGGGGGGAGTTACAATGAGCAGTTCTTC.

The chain combines TRBV5-1 with TRBJ1-3, with TRBD1 matching 10 bases. This CDR3 region has 16 residues. The junction had 11 bases not matched to a gene; V was cut back by 4 bases and J by 7 bases. Germline values: CDR1 SGHRS, CDR2 YFSETQ. CDR3 amino acids: CASSRQGTGEGNTIYF. Here the CDR3 DNA reads TGCGCCAGCAGCCGTCAAGGGACAGGGGAAGGGAACACCATATATTTT.

V gene TRBV28 combines with J gene TRBJ2-1, with 10 positions matching TRBD1. CDR1 MDHEN and CDR2 SYDVKM come from the germline V gene. The CDR3 has 13 amino acids. Trimming took 8 bases from V and 4 from J; bases not matched to a gene: 2. The CDR3 here is CASGQGGYNEQFF. In nucleotides, the CDR3 is TGTGCCAGCGGACAGGGGGGGTACAATGAGCAGTTCTTC.

This clone has just a few counts. The J gene is TRBJ2-5, the V gene TRBV13, with TRBD2 matching 12 bases. CDR1 is PRHDT, CDR2 FYEKMQ, per germline (reference sequence). This CDR3 has 16 residues. Trimming cost V 3 bases and J 5 bases; bases outside gene matches: 7. CDR3 sequence reads: CASSFPSGGAGETQYF. The CDR3 nucleotides are TGTGCCAGCAGCTTCCCTAGCGGGGGGGCTGGGGAGACCCAGTACTTC.

This clone has more than one count but fewer than ten. The chain employs TRBV7-9 and TRBJ1-5; D is unclear. The ends were cut back, 1 base at V and 15 bases at J, with 16 bases in the middle. The CDR3 contains 13 residues. Germline CDR1 SEHNR, CDR2 FQNEAQ (reference sequence). In nucleotides, the CDR3 is TGTGCCAGCAGCTTAGATGAGCGGGGAAGCTGGCATTTT. Its protein is CASSLDERGSWHF.

This clone was seen a handful of times. This rearrangement joins TRBV5-1 to TRBJ2-1; TRBD2 aligns across 11 bases. The germline CDR1 and CDR2 sequences are SGHRS and YFSETQ. After removal of 4 bases from V and 3 bases from J, the junction contained 3 bases not matched to a gene. The CDR3 sequence is 15 residues long. CDR3 protein: CASSLTSGDYNEQFF. The CDR3, as DNA: TGCGCCAGCAGCCTGACTAGCGGGGACTACAATGAGCAGTTCTTC. Supplemented by reference TRBV5-1 and TRBJ2-1, the full variable domain reads KAGVTQTPRYLIKTRGQQVTLSCSPISGHRSVSWYQQTPGQGLQFLFEYFSETQRNKGNFPGRFSGRQFSNSRSEMNVSTLELGDSALYLCASSLTSGDYNEQFFGPGTRLTVL.

This clone was seen more than once but under ten times. V and J are TRBV2 and TRBJ1-4; tentative D call: TRBD1 (5 bases). Trimming took 6 bases from V and 1 from J, leaving 15 bases between them. Germline-derived CDR1 and CDR2 are SNHLY and FYNNEI. There are 16 residues in the CDR3. For the CDR3, the DNA is TGTGCCAGCAGCGACCGCTCAGGGCGAACTAATGAAAAACTGTTTTTT. Its translation is CASSDRSGRTNEKLFF.

Only a few counts were recorded for this clone. V and J are TRBV4-2 and TRBJ2-2; D is possibly TRBD2 (6 bases). CDR3 size: 15 residues. Per the germline V gene, CDR1 is LGHNA and CDR2 is YNFKEQ. V shed 0 bases and J shed 4 bases, with 9 bases lying between them. The CDR3 reads CASSQDPGVTGELFF. The CDR3 region has the DNA TGTGCCAGCAGCCAAGATCCGGGAGTCACCGGGGAGCTGTTTTTT.

The gene calls are TRBV28 and TRBJ2-2; D gene uncertain. Germline CDR1 MDHEN, CDR2 SYDVKM. This CDR3 spans 11 amino acids. Trimming pared 3 bases from V and 6 bases from J, leaving 2 bases between. DNA for the CDR3: TGTGCCAGCAGTTTCGCCGGGGAGCTGTTTTTT. This gives the protein CASSFAGELFF.

This clone showed up just a few times. This sequence joins TRBV28 and TRBJ1-2; D is perhaps TRBD1 (5 bases). Germline lookup yields CDR1 MDHEN and CDR2 SYDVKM. The CDR3 is 12 amino acids. Deletions cut 6 bases from V and 4 bases from J, with 9 bases between. The CDR3 nucleotides are TGTGCCAGCAGGGCGGGGGGCTATGGCTACACCTTC. Protein: CASRAGGYGYTF.

DNA for the CDR3: TGTGCCAGCAGTTCCTTTACAGGGGGCTGGGATGAAAAACTGTTTTTT. It translates to CASSSFTGGWDEKLFF. This rearrangement joins TRBV6-5 to TRBJ1-4; 9 bases line up with TRBD1. Germline V gene sequence: CDR1 MNHEY, CDR2 SVGAGI. Unmatched junction bases numbered 9, after V lost 4 bases and J lost 6 bases. This CDR3 is 16 amino acids long.

This chain links TRBV10-1 with TRBJ2-1; 16 bases map to TRBD2. With V trimmed by 6 bases and J by 10 bases, 3 bases remained unmatched. CDR3 size: 14 residues. Germline loops: CDR1 WNHNN, CDR2 SYGVQD (reference sequence). This CDR3 reads CASSGTSGGVEQFF. DNA of the CDR3: TGCGCCAGCAGCGGGACTAGCGGGGGGGTGGAGCAGTTCTTC.

V and J are TRBV6-5 and TRBJ2-5; D is perhaps TRBD2 (7 bases). V lost 5 bases to trimming and J lost 5 bases, with 15 bases between them. There are 14 residues in the CDR3. The germline V gene has CDR1 MNHEY and CDR2 SVGAGI. The CDR3 loop reads CASSTRGAWETQYF. The CDR3 DNA sequence: TGTGCCAGCAGTACCCGGGGGGCCTGGGAGACCCAGTACTTC.

Only a few counts were recorded for this clone. The chain has TRBV6-4 and TRBJ1-1; tentative D call: TRBD1 (6 bases). The germline V and J ends were trimmed by 9 bases and 8 bases, with 19 bases remaining between them. Looked up from germline, CDR1 is MRHNA and CDR2 is SNTAGT. The CDR3 extends over 13 amino acids. This CDR3 is CARSAAGAAEAFF. For the CDR3, the DNA is TGTGCCAGAAGCGCGGCAGGGGCTGCGGAAGCTTTCTTT.